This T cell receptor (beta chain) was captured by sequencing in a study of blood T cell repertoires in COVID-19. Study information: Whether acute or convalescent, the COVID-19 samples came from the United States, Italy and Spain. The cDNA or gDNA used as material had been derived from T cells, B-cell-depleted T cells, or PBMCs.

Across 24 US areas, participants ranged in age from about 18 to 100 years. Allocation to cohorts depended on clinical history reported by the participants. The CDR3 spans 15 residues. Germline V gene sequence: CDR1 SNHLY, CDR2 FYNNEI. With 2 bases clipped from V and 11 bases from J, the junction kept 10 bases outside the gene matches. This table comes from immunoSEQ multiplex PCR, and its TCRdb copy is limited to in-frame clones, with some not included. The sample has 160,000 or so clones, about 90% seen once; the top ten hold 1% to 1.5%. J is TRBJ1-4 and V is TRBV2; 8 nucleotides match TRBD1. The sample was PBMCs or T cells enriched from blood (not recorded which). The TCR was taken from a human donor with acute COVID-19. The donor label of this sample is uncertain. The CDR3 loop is CASSETGQGGSKLFF. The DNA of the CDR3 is TGTGCCAGCAGTGAAACTGGACAGGGCGGGAGTAAACTGTTTTTT.